This passage covers 9 T cell receptor beta chains from one sample sequenced in a study of cytomegalovirus exposure and HLA in healthy donors. Assay: immunoSEQ multiplex PCR; the TCRdb copy retains only in-frame clones and omits some. The sample consists of about 110,000 clones, around nine tenths of them appearing once. Source material: PBMCs. The receptors stem from a woman under 40 in good health and CMV-seropositive.

The rearrangement joins TRBV7-9 to TRBJ2-3; TRBD2 aligns across 8 bases. This CDR3 has 13 residues. CDR1 is SEHNR, CDR2 FQNEAQ, per germline (reference sequence). CDR3 nucleotide sequence: TGTGCTAGCCGGGCGGGAGGAGTGGATACGCAGTATTTT. This gives the protein CASRAGGVDTQYF.

This clone occurred once. The chain combines TRBV6-5 with TRBJ1-2; no clear D gene. This CDR3 is 15 amino acids long. CDR1 and CDR2 from the germline V gene are MNHEY and SVGAGI. Trimming took off 5 bases at V and 4 bases at J, with 17 bases between the two ends. The CDR3 sequence: CASSMTGMEGYGYTF. CDR3 sequence (DNA): TGTGCCAGCAGTATGACCGGGATGGAGGGCTATGGCTACACCTTC.

This clone was recorded once. The J gene is TRBJ1-1, the V gene TRBV7-2; perhaps TRBD1 as D (6 bases). There are 15 residues in the CDR3. With 1 base removed from V and 0 bases from J, the gap between germline ends came to 9 bases. Germline assignment: CDR1 SGHTA and CDR2 FQGNSA. The CDR3: CASSLEWTVNTEAFF. CDR3 nucleotides: TGTGCCAGCAGCTTAGAGTGGACAGTGAACACTGAAGCTTTCTTT.

The genes are TRBV5-6 and TRBJ1-4; 8 bases fit TRBD1. The CDR3 is 13 amino acids. The V segment lost 4 bases and the J segment 12 bases; nucleotides outside the gene matches: 8. Germline CDR1 and CDR2: SGHDT and YYEEEE. The CDR3 DNA reads as TGTGCCAGCAGCGCAGGGGGCGTTAGTCAACTGTTTTTT. It specifies CASSAGGVSQLFF. The whole variable domain, filled in from reference TRBV5-6 and TRBJ1-4, reads DAGVTQSPTHLIKTRGQQVTLRCSPKSGHDTVSWYQQALGQGPQFIFQYYEEEERQRGNFPDRFSGHQFPNYSSELNVNALLLGDSALYLCASSAGGVSQLFFGSGTQLSVL.

This clone has a handful of counts. This chain connects TRBV30 to TRBJ1-1, with D tentatively TRBD1 (6 bases). Trimming removed 6 bases at V and 5 bases at J, with 16 bases between. Germline V gene data show CDR1 as GTSNPN and CDR2 as SVGIG (reference sequence). The CDR3 contains 13 residues. CDR3 DNA sequence: TGTGCCTGCTATCTGGGGGCTAGGACTGAAGCTTTCTTT. It specifies CACYLGARTEAFF.

The J gene is TRBJ2-1, the V gene TRBV5-1; TRBD2 aligns across 8 bases. Losses at the gene ends were 4 bases for V and 0 bases for J; bases not matched to a gene: 9. CDR1 is SGHRS and CDR2 is YFSETQ in the germline V gene. This CDR3 is 17 amino acids long. CDR3 DNA: TGCGCCAGCAGCCCGGGTAGCGGGATAGGCTCCTACAATGAGCAGTTCTTC. It is translated as CASSPGSGIGSYNEQFF.

This chain connects TRBV7-8 to TRBJ2-1; D possibly corresponds to TRBD2 (6 bases). The germline CDR1 and CDR2 sequences are SGHVS and FQNEAQ. The CDR3 runs 15 residues. Trimming left V 5 bases short and J 2 bases short, with 13 bases between. The CDR3: CASSPTPGAYNEQFF. CDR3 coding DNA: TGTGCCAGCAGCCCTACCCCGGGAGCCTACAATGAGCAGTTCTTC.

The genes are TRBV27 and TRBJ1-5; 7 positions agree with TRBD1. The V and J ends lost 6 bases and 4 bases, in that order; junction bases with no gene match: 6. The CDR3 is 14 amino acids. Germline assignment: CDR1 MNHEY and CDR2 SMNVEV (reference sequence). The CDR3 loop reads CASRPGTANQPQHF. CDR3 sequence (DNA): TGTGCCAGCAGGCCTGGGACAGCAAATCAGCCCCAGCATTTT.

The chain employs TRBV6-6 and TRBJ2-2; possible D gene TRBD2, 6 bases. The CDR3 loop spans 13 amino acids. Germline V gene data show CDR1 as MNHNY and CDR2 as SVGAGI (reference sequence). Trimming pared 2 bases from V and 5 bases from J, leaving 6 bases between. The CDR3 coding sequence is TGTGCCAGCAGTTACGGAGGGACCGGGGAGCTGTTTTTT. It is translated as CASSYGGTGELFF.